This T cell receptor (beta chain) emerged from a study of CD8 T cells in Susac syndrome. The CDR3 is 12 residues long. V was trimmed by 6 bases and J by 6 bases, leaving 12 bases between them. In germline, CDR1 is DFQATT, CDR2 SNEGSKA (reference sequence). It was with random hexamers that roughly 0.45 to 1 ug RNA was reverse transcribed. The amplification used immunoSEQ multiplex PCR on TCR beta CDR3; it spanned 54 Vbeta and 13 Jbeta. TCRdb re-derived calls from the immunoSEQ multiplex PCR reads in MiXCR, one entry per CDR3 protein. The table includes about 130,000 distinct CDR3 sequences, approximately 95% detected once. CD8+ and CD4+ T cells from blood underwent TCR beta sequencing. FACS was used to enrich TEMRA cells, whereas the CD8+ and CD4+ T cells were obtained by negative isolation. With regard to this clonotype: Its matching antigen is unknown.

Broader study findings: Expansion of Susac CD8+ clones peaked in TEMRA cells and in active patients.

What was sequenced was CD8+ T cells from PBMCs. This TCR was sampled from a human donor with Susac syndrome. The genes are TRBV20-1 and TRBJ2-1, with D hard to call. CDR3 DNA sequence: TGCAGTGCCTGGGTCCCGGGCAATGAGCAGTTCTTC. Protein sequence: CSAWVPGNEQFF.